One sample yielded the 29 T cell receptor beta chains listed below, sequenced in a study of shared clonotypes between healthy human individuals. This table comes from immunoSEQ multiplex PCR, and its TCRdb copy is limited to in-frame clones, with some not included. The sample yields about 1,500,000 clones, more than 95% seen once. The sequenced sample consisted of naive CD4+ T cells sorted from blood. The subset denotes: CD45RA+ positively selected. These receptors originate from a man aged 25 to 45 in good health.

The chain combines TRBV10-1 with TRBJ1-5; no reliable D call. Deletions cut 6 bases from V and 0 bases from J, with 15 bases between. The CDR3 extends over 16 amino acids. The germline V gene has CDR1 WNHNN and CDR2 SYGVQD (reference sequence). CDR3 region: CASRKKLQYSNQPQHF. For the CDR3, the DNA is TGCGCCAGCAGAAAGAAGTTACAGTATAGCAATCAGCCCCAGCATTTT.

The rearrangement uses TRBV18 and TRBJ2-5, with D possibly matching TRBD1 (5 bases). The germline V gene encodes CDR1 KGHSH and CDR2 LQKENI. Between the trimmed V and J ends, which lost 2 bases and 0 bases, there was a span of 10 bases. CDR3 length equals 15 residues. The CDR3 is CASSPKRQNQETQYF. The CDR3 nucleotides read TGTGCCAGCTCACCAAAAAGACAGAACCAAGAGACCCAGTACTTC.

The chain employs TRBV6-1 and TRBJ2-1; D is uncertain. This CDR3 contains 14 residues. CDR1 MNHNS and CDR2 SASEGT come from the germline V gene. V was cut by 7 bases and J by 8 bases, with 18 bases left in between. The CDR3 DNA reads TGTGCCAGCAAGCAACCTTCCTATTTCGATGAGCAGTTCTTC. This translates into CASKQPSYFDEQFF.

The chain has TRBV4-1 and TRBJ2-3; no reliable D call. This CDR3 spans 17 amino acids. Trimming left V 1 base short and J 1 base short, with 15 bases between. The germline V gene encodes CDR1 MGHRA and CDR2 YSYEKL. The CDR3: CASSQGTRSLGTDTQYF. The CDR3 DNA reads TGCGCCAGCAGCCAAGGAACCAGGAGCCTTGGCACAGATACGCAGTATTTT.

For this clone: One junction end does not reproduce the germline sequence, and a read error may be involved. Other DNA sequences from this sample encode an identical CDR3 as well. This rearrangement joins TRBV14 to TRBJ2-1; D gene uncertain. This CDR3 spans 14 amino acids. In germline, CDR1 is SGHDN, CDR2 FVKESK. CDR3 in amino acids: CASSQDLSATEQFF. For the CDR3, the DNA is TGTGCCAGCAGTCAAGATCTCTCAGCGACTGAGCAGTTCTTC.

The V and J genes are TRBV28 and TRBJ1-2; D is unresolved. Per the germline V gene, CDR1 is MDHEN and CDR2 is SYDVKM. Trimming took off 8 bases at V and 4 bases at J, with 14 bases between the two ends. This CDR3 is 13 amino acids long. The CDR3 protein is CASFAVAIYGYTF. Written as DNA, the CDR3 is TGTGCCAGCTTCGCTGTGGCAATCTATGGCTACACCTTC.

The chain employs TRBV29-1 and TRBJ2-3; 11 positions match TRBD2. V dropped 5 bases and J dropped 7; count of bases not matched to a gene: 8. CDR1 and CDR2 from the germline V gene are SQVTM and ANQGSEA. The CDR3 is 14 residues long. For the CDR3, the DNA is TGCAGCGTTATAACTAGCGGGAGTGCATATACGCAGTATTTT. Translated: CSVITSGSAYTQYF.

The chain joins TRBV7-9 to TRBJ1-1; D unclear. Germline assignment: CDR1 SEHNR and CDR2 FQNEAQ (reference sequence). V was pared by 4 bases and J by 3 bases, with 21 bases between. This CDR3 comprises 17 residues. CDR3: CASSSRTSGRLDTEAFF. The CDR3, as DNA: TGTGCCAGCAGCTCCAGGACGAGCGGGCGTTTAGACACTGAAGCTTTCTTT.

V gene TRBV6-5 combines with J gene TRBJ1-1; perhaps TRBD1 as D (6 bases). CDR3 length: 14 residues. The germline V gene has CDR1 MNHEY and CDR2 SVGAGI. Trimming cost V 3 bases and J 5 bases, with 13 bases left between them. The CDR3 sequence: CASSYRDKSTEAFF. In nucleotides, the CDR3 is TGTGCCAGCAGTTATAGGGACAAGAGTACTGAAGCTTTCTTT.

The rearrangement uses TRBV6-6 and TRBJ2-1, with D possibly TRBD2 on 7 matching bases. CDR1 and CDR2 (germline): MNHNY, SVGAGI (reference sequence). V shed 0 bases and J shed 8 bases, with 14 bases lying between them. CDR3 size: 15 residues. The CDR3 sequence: CASSYSKGEGHEQFF. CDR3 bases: TGTGCCAGCAGTTACTCGAAGGGGGAGGGCCATGAGCAGTTCTTC.

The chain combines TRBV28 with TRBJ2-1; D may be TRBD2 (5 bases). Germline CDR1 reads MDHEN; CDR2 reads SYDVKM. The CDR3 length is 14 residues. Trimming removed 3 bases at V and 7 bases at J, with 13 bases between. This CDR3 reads CASSFSRRLNEQFF. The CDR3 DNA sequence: TGTGCCAGCAGTTTTAGTAGGAGGCTTAATGAGCAGTTCTTC.

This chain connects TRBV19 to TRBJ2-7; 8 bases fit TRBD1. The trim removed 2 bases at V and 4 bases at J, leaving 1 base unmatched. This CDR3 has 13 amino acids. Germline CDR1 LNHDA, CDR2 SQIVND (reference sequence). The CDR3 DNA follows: TGTGCCAGTAGTATACGACAGGGGTACGAGCAGTACTTC. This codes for CASSIRQGYEQYF.

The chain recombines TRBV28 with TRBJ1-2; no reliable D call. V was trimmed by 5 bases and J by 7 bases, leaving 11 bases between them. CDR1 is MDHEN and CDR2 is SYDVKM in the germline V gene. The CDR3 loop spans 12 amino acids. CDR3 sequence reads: CASSPLGLGYTF. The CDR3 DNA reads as TGTGCCAGCAGTCCGCTGGGTCTTGGCTACACCTTC.

The CDR3 DNA reads as TGTGCCAGCAGCCACAAGTTGGGGGACACCGGGGAGCTGTTTTTT. This sequence encodes CASSHKLGDTGELFF. This chain joins TRBV5-4 and TRBJ2-2; D may match TRBD1 or TRBD2 (5 bases each). The CDR3 has 15 residues. V shed 4 bases and J shed 3 bases, with 13 bases lying between them. Germline CDR1 SGHNT, CDR2 YYREEE (reference sequence). Drawing the rest from reference TRBV5-4 and TRBJ2-2, the complete variable domain is ETGVTQSPTHLIKTRGQQVTLRCSSQSGHNTVSWYQQALGQGPQFIFQYYREEENGRGNFPPRFSGLQFPNYSSELNVNALELDDSALYLCASSHKLGDTGELFFGEGSRLTVL.

The CDR3 region is CASSVGAGGIFYDPYEQYF. As DNA, the CDR3 is TGTGCCAGCAGCGTGGGAGCGGGAGGGATCTTCTATGACCCCTACGAGCAGTACTTC. The chain has TRBV9 and TRBJ2-7, with 10 bases lining up with TRBD2. The CDR3 runs to 19 residues. With V trimmed by 2 bases and J by 2 bases, 16 bases remained unmatched. Looked up from germline, CDR1 is SGDLS and CDR2 is YYNGEE.

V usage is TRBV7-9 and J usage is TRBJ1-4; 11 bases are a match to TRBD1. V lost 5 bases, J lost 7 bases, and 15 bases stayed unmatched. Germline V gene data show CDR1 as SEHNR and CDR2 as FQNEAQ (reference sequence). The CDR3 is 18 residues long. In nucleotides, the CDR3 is TGTGCCAGCAGCCAGATGTCCGGACAGGGGGCCGGTGGTGAAAAACTGTTTTTT. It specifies CASSQMSGQGAGGEKLFF.

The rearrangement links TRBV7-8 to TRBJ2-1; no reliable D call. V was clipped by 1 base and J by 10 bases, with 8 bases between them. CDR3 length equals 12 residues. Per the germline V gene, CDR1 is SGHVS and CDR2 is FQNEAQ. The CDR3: CASSLGLGEQFF. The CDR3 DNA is TGTGCCAGCAGCTTAGGTTTGGGGGAGCAGTTCTTC. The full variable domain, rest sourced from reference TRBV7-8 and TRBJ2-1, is GAGVSQSPRYKVAKRGQDVALRCDPISGHVSLFWYQQALGQGPEFLTYFQNEAQLDKSGLPSDRFFAERPEGSVSTLKIQRTQQEDSAVYLCASSLGLGEQFFGPGTRLTVL.

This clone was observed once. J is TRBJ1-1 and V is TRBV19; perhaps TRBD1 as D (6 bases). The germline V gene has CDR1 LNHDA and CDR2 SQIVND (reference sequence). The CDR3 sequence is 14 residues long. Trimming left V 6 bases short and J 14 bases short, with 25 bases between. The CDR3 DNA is TGTGCCAGTAGGGGCCGGGACGGACGAAGGGGGGACTTCTTT. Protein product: CASRGRDGRRGDFF.

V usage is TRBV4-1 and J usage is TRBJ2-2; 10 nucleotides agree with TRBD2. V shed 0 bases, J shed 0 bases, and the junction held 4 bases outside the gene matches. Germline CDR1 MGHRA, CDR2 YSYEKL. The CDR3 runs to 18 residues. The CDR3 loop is CASSQDVGTSANTGELFF. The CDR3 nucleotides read TGCGCCAGCAGCCAAGATGTAGGGACTAGCGCGAACACCGGGGAGCTGTTTTTT.

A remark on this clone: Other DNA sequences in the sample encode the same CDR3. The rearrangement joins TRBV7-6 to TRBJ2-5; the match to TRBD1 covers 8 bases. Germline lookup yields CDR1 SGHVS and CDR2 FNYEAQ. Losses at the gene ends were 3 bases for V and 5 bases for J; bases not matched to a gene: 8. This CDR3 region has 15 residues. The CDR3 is CASSLGTGGGETQYF. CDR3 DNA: TGTGCCAGCAGCTTGGGGACAGGTGGGGGCGAGACCCAGTACTTC.

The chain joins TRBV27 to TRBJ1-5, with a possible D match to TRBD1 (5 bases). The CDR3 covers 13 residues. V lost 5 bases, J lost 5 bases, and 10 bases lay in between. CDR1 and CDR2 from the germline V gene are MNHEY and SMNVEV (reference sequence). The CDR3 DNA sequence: TGTGCCAGCAGTCCGAAAGGGGATCAGCCCCAGCATTTT. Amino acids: CASSPKGDQPQHF.

CDR3 protein: CASSTWTLSNQPQHF. The CDR3 DNA is TGTGCCAGCAGTACATGGACACTTAGCAATCAGCCCCAGCATTTT. The chain links TRBV28 to TRBJ1-5, with a weak D call TRBD1 (5 bases). The germline V and J ends were trimmed by 5 bases and 0 bases, with 11 bases remaining between them. CDR3 length: 15 residues. The germline CDR1 and CDR2 sequences are MDHEN and SYDVKM.

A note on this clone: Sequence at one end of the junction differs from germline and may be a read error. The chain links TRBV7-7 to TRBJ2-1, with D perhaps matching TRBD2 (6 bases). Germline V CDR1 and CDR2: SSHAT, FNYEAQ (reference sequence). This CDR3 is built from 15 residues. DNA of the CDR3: TGTGCTAGCAGCTTAGGTCTAGCGAGCTACAATGAGCAGTTCTTC. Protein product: CASSLGLASYNEQFF.

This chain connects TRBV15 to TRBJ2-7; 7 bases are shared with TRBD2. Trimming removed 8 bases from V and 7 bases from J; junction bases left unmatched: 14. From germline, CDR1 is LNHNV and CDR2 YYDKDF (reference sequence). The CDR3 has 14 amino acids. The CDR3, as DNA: TGTGCCACCCGCAAGGGACTACCTCCCGGAGAGCAGTACTTC. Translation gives CATRKGLPPGEQYF.

The CDR3 spells CATRQGASEKLFF. The CDR3 DNA reads TGTGCCACAAGACAGGGGGCGAGTGAAAAACTGTTTTTT. V and J are TRBV2 and TRBJ1-4; 10 bases map to TRBD1. The length of the CDR3 is 13 residues. With 10 bases clipped from V and 7 bases from J, the junction kept 6 bases outside the gene matches. Looked up from germline, CDR1 is SNHLY and CDR2 is FYNNEI. Based on the CDR3 plus reference TRBV2 and TRBJ1-4, the full variable domain is EPEVTQTPSHQVTQMGQEVILRCVPISNHLYFYWYRQILGQKVEFLVSFYNNEISEKSEIFDDQFSVERPDGSNFTLKIRSTKLEDSAMYFCATRQGASEKLFFGSGTQLSVL.

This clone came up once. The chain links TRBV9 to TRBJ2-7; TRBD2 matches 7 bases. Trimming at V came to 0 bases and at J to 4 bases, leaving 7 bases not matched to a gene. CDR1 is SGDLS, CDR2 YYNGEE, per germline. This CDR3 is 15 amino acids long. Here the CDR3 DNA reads TGTGCCAGCAGCGTAGATGCGGGAGTATTTTACGAGCAGTACTTC. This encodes CASSVDAGVFYEQYF.

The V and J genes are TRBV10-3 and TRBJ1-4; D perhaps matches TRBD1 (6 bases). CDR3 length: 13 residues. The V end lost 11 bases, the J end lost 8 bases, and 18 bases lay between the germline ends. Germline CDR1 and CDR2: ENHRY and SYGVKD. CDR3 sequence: CASLGQGSEKLFF. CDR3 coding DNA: TGTGCCTCACTAGGGCAGGGGTCGGAAAAACTGTTTTTT.

The DNA for the CDR3 is TGTGCCAGCAGTTACCCCCGCCGTCAGGGTGGCGGCTACACCTTC. It encodes CASSYPRRQGGGYTF. This chain joins TRBV6-6 and TRBJ1-2; D might be TRBD1 (5 bases). This CDR3 is built from 15 residues. Germline CDR1 reads MNHNY; CDR2 reads SVGAGI (reference sequence). Trimming stripped 2 bases from V and 8 bases from J, with 18 bases between.

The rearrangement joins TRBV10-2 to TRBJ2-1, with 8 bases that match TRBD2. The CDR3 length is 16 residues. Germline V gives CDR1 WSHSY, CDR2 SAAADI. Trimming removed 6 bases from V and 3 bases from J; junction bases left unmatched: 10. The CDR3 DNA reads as TGCGCCAGCAGGGGGGGCCAGGGACTAGGCTACAATGAGCAGTTCTTC. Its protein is CASRGGQGLGYNEQFF.